This T cell receptor (beta chain) is from a study of response to subunit inactivated influenza vaccine (dated by TCRdb to the late 2010s). Regarding the complete study: Deep quantitative profiling of the T cell receptor repertoire was used in the study to follow responses to a trivalent subunit inactivated influenza vaccine.

Library preparation employed RT-PCR. Sequencing used an Illumina HiSeq 2500. The public reads were run again by TCRdb, first through fastp at Q25 and then through MiXCR, and only productive beta chains were kept. Each entry merges the rows of one CDR3 protein and shows their most common DNA and genes. Within this sample are about 180,000 distinct CDR3 sequences, with around 9.2% of them counted one time only. The ten largest clonotypes hold approximately 11% of the sample. Overall results and qualifications from the work: The authors proposed that each seasonal influenza vaccination may bring in only a limited number of new T cells.

Including the terminal cysteine and phenylalanine, the CDR3 comprises 10 residues. The DNA shown is the 30-base CDR3, in frame from base 1. Looking up the germline V gene yields CDR1 SQVTM and CDR2 ANQGSEA. At least ten counts were recorded for this clonotype. Its antigen is currently not known. Mismatch with germline at one junction end may stem from a read error. This receptor chain uses TRBV29-1 and TRBJ1-2; a stretch of 11 junction bases matches TRBD1. This sample comprised non-naive T cells sorted from PBMCs, obtained on the day of vaccination. What this sample's cell subset or site label stands for: memory T cell fraction. The TCR comes from a man aged 45-60 years who received an inactivated influenza vaccine. Donor details come from another sample of the same person, matched by shared clones. CDR3 loop: CSVAQGQGDF. DNA sequence: TGCAGCGTCGCCCAGGGACAGGGGGACTTC.